Listed here is a single TCR beta chain. The data derive from a study of blood T cell repertoires in COVID-19. Study-level information: Italy, Spain and the United States were the sources of the convalescent and acute COVID-19 samples. T cells, B-cell-depleted T cells, or PBMCs provided the cDNA or gDNA that served as material.

As handled by the study authors: Amplifying reference gene primers gave estimates of nucleated cell counts. The method was immunoSEQ multiplex PCR; TCRdb's version includes in-frame clones alone and lacks a portion of them. From that table come the V and J calls and clone size; the DNA was used to work out D and trimming. The data hold roughly 220,000 clones, with more than 75% observed a single time. CDR1 is SEHNR and CDR2 is FQNEAQ in the germline V gene (reference sequence). V dropped 6 bases and J dropped 2 bases, with 16 bases sitting between them. CDR3 length equals 16 residues. The origin of this receptor is a man between 60 and 75 years old with acute or convalescent COVID-19. The material sequenced was peripheral blood. The V and J genes are TRBV7-9 and TRBJ2-2, with a weak D call TRBD2 (6 bases). CDR3 in amino acids: CASSQTRAANTGELFF. The CDR3 nucleotides are TGTGCCAGCAGTCAGACTAGGGCAGCTAACACCGGGGAGCTGTTTTTT.